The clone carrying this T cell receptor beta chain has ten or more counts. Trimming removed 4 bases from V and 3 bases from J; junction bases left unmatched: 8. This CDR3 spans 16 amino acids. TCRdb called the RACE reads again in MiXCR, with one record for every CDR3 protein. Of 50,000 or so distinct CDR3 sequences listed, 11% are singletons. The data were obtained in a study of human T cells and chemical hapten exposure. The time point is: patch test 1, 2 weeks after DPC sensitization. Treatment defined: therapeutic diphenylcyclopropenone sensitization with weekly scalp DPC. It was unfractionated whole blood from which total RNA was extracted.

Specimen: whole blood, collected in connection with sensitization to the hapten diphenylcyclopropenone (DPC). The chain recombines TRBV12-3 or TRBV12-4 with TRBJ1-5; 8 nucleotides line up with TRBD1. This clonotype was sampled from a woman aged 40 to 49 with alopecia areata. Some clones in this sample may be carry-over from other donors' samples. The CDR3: CASSSPGTGPNQPQHF. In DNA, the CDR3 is TGTGCCAGCAGTTCCCCCGGGACAGGACCCAATCAGCCCCAGCATTTT.